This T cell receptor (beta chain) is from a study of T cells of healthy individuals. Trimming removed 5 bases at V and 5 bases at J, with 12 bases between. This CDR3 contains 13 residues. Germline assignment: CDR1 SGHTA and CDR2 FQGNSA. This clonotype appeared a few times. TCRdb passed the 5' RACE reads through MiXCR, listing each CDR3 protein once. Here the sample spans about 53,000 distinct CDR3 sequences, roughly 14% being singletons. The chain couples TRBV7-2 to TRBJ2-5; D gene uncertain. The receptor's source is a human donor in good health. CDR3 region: CASSASVYETQYF. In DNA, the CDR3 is TGTGCCAGCAGCGCCTCGGTTTATGAGACCCAGTACTTC.